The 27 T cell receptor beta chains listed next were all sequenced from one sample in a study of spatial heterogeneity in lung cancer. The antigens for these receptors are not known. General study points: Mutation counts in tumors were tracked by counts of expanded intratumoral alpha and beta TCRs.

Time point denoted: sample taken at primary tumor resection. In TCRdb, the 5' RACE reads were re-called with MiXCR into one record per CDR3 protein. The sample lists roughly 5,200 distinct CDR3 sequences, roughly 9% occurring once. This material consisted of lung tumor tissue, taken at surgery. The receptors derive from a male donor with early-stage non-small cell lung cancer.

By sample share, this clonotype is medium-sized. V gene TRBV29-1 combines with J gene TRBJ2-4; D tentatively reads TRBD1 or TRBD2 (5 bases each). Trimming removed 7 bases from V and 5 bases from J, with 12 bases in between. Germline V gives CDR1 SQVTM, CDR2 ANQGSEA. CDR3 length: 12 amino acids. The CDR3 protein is CSGVGDQNIQYF. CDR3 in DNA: TGCAGCGGCGTAGGGGACCAAAACATTCAGTACTTC.

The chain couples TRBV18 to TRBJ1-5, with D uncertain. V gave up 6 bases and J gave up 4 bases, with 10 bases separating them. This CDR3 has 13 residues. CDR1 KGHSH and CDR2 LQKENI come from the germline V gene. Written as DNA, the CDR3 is TGTGCCAGCTCCAACGGAGGGAATCAGCCCCAGCATTTT. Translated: CASSNGGNQPQHF.

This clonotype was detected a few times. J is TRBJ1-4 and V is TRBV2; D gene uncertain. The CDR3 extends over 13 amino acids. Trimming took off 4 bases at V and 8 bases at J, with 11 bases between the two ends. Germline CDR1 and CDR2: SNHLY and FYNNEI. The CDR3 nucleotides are TGTGCCAGCAGTGGAGGACGACGGGAAAAACTGTTTTTT. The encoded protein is CASSGGRREKLFF.

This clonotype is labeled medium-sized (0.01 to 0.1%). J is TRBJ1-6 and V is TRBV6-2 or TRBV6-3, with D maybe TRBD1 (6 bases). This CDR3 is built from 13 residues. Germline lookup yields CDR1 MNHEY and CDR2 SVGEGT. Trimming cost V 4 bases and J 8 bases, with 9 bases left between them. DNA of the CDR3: TGTGCCAGCAGTTCCCGACAGGATTCACCCCTCCACTTT. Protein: CASSSRQDSPLHF.

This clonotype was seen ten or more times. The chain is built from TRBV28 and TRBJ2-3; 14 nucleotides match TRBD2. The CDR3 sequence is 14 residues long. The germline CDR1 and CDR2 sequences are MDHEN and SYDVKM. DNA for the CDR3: TGTGTCTCGGAGACTAGCGGGAGGGCCGCTACGCAGTATTTT. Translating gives CVSETSGRAATQYF.

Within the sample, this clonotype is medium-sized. The CDR3 protein is CASSRQGDYGYTF. The CDR3 DNA reads as TGCGCCAGCAGCCGACAAGGAGACTATGGCTACACCTTC. The rearrangement links TRBV4-1 to TRBJ1-2; D not certain. Per germline, CDR1 MGHRA and CDR2 YSYEKL. This CDR3 has 13 residues. V was shortened by 4 bases and J by 3 bases, with 9 bases between the two germline ends.

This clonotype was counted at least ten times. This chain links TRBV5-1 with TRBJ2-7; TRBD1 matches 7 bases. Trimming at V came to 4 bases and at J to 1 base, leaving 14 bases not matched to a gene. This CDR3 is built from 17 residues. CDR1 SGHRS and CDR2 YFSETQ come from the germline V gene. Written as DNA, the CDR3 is TGCGCCAGCAGCCAAGGGGGTCGGACAGGACCTTCCTACGAGCAGTACTTC. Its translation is CASSQGGRTGPSYEQYF.

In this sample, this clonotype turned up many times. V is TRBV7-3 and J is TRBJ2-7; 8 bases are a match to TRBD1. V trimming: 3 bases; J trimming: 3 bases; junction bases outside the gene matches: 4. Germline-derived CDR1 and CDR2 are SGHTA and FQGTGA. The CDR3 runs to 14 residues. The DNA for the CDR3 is TGTGCCAGCAGCTTCGCGGGACAGGACTACGAGCAGTACTTC. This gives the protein CASSFAGQDYEQYF.

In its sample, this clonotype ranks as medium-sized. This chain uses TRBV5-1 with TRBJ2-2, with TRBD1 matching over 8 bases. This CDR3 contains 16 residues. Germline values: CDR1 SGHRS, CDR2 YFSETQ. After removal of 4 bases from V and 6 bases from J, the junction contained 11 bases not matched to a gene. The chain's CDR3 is CASSPTGVGIPGELFF. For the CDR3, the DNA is TGCGCCAGCAGCCCGACAGGGGTCGGTATCCCCGGGGAGCTGTTTTTT.

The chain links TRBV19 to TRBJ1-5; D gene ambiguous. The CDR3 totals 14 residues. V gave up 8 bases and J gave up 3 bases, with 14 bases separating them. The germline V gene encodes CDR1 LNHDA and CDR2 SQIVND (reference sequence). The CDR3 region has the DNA TGTGCCAGTCACTCGCTGGTGAACAATCAGCCCCAGCATTTT. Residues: CASHSLVNNQPQHF.

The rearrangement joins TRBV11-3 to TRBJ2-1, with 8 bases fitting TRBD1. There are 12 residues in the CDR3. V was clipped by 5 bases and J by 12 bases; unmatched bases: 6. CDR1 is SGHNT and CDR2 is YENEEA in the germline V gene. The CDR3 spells CASSMDREVQFF. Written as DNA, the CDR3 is TGTGCCAGCAGCATGGACAGGGAGGTGCAGTTCTTC.

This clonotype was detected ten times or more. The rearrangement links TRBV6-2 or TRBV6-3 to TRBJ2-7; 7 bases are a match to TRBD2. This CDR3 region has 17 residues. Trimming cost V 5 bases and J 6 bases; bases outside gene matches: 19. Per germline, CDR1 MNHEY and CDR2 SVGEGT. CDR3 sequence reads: CASSQGRRTGTMSEQYF. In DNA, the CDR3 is TGTGCCAGCAGTCAAGGGAGGCGTACCGGGACTATGAGCGAGCAGTACTTC.

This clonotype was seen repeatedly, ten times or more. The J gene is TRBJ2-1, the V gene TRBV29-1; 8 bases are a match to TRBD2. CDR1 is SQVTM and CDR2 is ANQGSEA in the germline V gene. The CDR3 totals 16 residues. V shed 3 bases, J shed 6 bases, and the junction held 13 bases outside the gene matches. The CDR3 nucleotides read TGCAGCGTTGAGTGCGGACGGGGACTAGAATGCAATGAGCAGTTCTTC. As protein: CSVECGRGLECNEQFF.

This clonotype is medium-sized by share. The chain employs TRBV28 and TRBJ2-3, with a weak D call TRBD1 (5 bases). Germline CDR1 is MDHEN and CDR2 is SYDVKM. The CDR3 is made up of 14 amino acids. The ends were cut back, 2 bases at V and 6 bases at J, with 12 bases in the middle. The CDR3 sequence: CASSLKVQGDTQYF. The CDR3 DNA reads TGTGCCAGCAGTTTAAAGGTCCAGGGCGATACGCAGTATTTT. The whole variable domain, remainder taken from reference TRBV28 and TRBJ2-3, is DVKVTQSSRYLVKRTGEKVFLECVQDMDHENMFWYRQDPGLGLRLIYFSYDVKMKEKGDIPEGYSVSREKKERFSLILESASTNQTSMYLCASSLKVQGDTQYFGPGTRLTVL.

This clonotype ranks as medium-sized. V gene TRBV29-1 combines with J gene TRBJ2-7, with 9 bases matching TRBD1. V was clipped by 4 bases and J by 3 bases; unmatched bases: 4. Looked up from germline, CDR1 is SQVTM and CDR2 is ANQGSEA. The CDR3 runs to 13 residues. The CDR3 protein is CSVAVTGGYEQYF. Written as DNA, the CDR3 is TGCAGCGTTGCGGTGACAGGGGGCTACGAGCAGTACTTC.

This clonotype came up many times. For the CDR3, the DNA is TGTGCCAGCAGCCAAAAGACAGGGTTGGGTGAAAAACTGTTTTTT. Protein: CASSQKTGLGEKLFF. The chain carries TRBV5-4 and TRBJ1-4; 7 positions agree with TRBD1. The V gene end was trimmed by 4 bases and the J gene end by 7 bases; junction bases not matched to a gene: 10. The CDR3 sequence is 15 residues long. CDR1 and CDR2 from the germline V gene are SGHNT and YYREEE (reference sequence).

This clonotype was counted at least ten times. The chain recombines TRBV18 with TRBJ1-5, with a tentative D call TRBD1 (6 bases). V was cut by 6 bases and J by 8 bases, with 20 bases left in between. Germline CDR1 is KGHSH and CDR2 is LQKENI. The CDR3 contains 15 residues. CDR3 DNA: TGTGCCAGCTCTCTCCTACAGGGAGGCGATGAGCCCCAGCATTTT. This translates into CASSLLQGGDEPQHF.

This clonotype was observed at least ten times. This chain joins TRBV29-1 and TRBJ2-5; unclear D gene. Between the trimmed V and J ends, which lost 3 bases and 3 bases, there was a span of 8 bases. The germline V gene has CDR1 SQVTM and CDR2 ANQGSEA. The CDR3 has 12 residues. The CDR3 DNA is TGCAGCGTTGATGACCAAGAAGAGACCCAGTACTTC. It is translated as CSVDDQEETQYF.

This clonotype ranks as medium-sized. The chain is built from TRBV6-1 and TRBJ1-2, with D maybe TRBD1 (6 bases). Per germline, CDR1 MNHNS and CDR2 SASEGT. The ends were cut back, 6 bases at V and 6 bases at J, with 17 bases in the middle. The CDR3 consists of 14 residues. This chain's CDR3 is CASRSSGTNHGYTF. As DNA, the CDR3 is TGTGCCAGCAGGTCTTCCGGGACAAATCATGGCTACACCTTC.

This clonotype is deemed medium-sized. CDR3 protein: CASSYPDRLDETQYF. The CDR3 DNA is TGTGCCAGCAGTTACCCCGACAGGCTTGACGAGACCCAGTACTTC. The J gene is TRBJ2-5, the V gene TRBV6-2 or TRBV6-3; D is perhaps TRBD1 (6 bases). The CDR3 extends over 15 amino acids. V was cut by 2 bases and J by 5 bases, with 15 bases left in between. Germline CDR1 and CDR2: MNHEY and SVGEGT.

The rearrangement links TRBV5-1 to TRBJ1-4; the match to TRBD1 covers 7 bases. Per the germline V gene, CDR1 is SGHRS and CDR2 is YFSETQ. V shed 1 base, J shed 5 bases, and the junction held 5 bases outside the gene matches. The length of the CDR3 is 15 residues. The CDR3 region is CASSLQGQQNEKLFF. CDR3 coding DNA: TGCGCCAGCAGCTTGCAGGGACAGCAAAATGAAAAACTGTTTTTT.

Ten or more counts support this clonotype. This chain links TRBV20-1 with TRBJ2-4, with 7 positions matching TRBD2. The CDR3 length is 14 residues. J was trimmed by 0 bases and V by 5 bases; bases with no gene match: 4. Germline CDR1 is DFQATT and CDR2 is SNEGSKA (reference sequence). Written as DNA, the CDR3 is TGCAGTGCTTGGGCGGGAGAAGCCAAAAACATTCAGTACTTC. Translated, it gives CSAWAGEAKNIQYF.

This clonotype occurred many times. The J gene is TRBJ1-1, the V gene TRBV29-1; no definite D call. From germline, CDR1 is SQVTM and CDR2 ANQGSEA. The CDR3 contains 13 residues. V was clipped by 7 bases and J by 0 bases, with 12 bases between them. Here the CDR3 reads CSARQPMNTEAFF. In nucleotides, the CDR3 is TGCAGCGCCCGCCAGCCGATGAACACTGAAGCTTTCTTT.

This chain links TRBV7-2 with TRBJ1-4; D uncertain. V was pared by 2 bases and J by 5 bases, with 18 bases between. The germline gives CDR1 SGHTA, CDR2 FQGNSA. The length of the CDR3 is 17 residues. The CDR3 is CASSLPSSTALNEKLFF. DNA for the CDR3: TGTGCCAGCAGCTTACCTTCATCGACCGCTTTAAATGAAAAACTGTTTTTT. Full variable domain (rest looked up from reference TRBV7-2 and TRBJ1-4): GAGVSQSPSNKVTEKGKDVELRCDPISGHTALYWYRQSLGQGLEFLIYFQGNSAPDKSGLPSDRFSAERTGGSVSTLTIQRTQQEDSAVYLCASSLPSSTALNEKLFFGSGTQLSVL.

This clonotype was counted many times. The DNA of the CDR3 is TGTGCCAGCAGTTCATTCGGGGGAGGTGAGCAGTTCTTC. This codes for CASSSFGGGEQFF. The V and J genes are TRBV12-3 or TRBV12-4 and TRBJ2-1, with a tentative D call TRBD2 (6 bases). V was pared by 4 bases and J by 9 bases, with 13 bases between. The CDR3 runs 13 residues.

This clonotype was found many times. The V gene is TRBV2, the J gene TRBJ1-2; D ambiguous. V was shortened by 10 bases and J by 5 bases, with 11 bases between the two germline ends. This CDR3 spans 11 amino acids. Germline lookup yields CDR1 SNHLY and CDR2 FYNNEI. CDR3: CATRPMYGYTF. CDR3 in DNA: TGTGCCACCCGACCGATGTATGGCTACACCTTC.

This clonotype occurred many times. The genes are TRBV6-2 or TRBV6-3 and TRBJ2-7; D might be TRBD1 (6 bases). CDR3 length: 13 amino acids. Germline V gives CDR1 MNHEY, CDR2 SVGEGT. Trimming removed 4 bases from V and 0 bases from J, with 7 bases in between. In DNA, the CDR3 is TGTGCCAGCAGTTGGGACAACTCCTACGAGCAGTACTTC. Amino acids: CASSWDNSYEQYF.